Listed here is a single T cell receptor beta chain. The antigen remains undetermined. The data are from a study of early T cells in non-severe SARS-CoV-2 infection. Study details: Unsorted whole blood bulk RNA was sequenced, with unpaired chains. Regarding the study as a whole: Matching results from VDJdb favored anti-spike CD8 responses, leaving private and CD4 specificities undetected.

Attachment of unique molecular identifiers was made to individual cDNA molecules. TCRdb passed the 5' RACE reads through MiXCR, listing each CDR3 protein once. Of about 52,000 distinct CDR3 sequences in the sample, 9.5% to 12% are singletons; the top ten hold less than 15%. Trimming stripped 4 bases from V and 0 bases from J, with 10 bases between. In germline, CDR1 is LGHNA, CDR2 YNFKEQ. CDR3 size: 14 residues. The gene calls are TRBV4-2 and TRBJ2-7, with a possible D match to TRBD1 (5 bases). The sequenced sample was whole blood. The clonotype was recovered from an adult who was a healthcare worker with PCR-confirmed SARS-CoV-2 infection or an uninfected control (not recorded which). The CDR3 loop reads CASSPRQGSYEQYF. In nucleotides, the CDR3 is TGTGCCAGCAGCCCCAGGCAGGGCTCCTACGAGCAGTACTTC.